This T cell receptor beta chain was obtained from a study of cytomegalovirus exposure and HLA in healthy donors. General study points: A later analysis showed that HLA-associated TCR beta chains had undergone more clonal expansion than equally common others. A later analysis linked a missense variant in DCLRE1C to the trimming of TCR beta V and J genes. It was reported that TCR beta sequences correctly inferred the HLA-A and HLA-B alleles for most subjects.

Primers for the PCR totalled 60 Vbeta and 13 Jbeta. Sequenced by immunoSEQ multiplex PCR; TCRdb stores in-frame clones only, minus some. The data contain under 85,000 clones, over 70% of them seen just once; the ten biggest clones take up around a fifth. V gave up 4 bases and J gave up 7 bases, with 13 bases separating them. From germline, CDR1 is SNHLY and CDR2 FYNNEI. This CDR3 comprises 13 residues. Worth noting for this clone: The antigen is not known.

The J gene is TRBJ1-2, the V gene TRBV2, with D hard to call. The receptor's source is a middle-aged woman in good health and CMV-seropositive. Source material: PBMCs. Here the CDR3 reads CASSVGLYGGYTF. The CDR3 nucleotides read TGTGCCAGCAGTGTCGGTCTTTATGGTGGCTACACCTTC.